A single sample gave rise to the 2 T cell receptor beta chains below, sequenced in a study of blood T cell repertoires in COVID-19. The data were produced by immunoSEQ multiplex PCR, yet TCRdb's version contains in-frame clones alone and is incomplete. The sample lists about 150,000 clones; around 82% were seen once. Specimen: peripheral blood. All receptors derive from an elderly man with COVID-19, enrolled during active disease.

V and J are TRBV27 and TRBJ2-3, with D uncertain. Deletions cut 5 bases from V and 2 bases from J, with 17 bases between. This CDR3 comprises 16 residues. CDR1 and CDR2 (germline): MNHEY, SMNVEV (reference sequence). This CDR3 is CASSLLGGGNTDTQYF. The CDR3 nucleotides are TGTGCCAGCAGTCTTCTGGGTGGCGGAAACACAGATACGCAGTATTTT.

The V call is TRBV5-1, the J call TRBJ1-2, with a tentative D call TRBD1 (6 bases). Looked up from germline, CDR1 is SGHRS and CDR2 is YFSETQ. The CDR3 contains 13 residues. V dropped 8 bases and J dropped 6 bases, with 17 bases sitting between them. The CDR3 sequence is CASRDIRSNGYTF. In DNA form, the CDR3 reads TGCGCCAGTCGGGACATTAGGTCTAATGGCTACACCTTC.